These T cell receptor beta chains were read from a single sample in a study of shared clonotypes between healthy human individuals. Assay: immunoSEQ multiplex PCR; the TCRdb copy retains only in-frame clones and omits some. The sample consists of more than 2,000,000 clones, approximately 93% of them appearing once. Sequenced input: naive CD4+ T cells from PBMCs. The receptors were gathered from a man between 18 and 35 years old in good health. Some clones in this sample may be carry-over from other donors' samples. CDR3s include the opening cysteine and the closing phenylalanine or tryptophan. D genes are given only for firm matches.

21,TRBV5-1,TRBJ1-1,-,CASSVQDQRGGVRRENTEAFF
17,TRBV28,TRBJ2-5,-,CASDTLRGPTRRETQYF
15,TRBV30,TRBJ2-1,-,CAWKPTGDDDNEQFF
16,TRBV9,TRBJ2-7,-,CASSVAHGGPPYEQYF
13,TRBV19,TRBJ1-5,TRBD1,CASGTGDNQPQHF
13,TRBV2,TRBJ2-5,-,CASNTSPSETQYF
15,TRBV29-1,-,TRBD2,CSVGRLAGVGYEQYF
14,TRBV5-4,TRBJ2-2,-,CASSLGPNTGELFF
16,TRBV5-4,TRBJ2-2,-,CASSFPAKTQAGELFF
15,TRBV27,TRBJ1-3,-,CASSLRDTAGATIYF
15,TRBV7-3,TRBJ2-2,-,CASSLFGADTGELFF
14,TRBV5-4,TRBJ2-7,-,CASSRPTSSYEQYF
15,TRBV28,TRBJ1-4,-,CASSLGSRAGEKLFF
15,TRBV12-5,TRBJ1-2,-,CASGWGLLGAYGYTF
16,TRBV18,TRBJ2-2,TRBD2,CASSSSGGRNTGELFF
16,TRBV5-4,TRBJ2-2,-,CASSLPGRGVGGELFF
15,TRBV28,TRBJ2-3,-,CASSSPGHGTDTQYF
14,TRBV2,TRBJ2-7,-,CASSETGASREQYF